Listed below are T cell receptor beta chains from one sample, sequenced in a study of T cell responses to AZD1222 COVID-19 vaccine. The protocol was immunoSEQ multiplex PCR, while the TCRdb copy is restricted to in-frame clones and leaves out a portion. The table lists about 120,000 clones, just under 90% of them singletons. The sample consisted of peripheral blood, taken on day 0 of AZD1222 vaccination. These receptors all come from an adult in good health. The CDR3 runs from the conserved cysteine through the conserved F or W. Each record gives: V gene, clone size, J gene, D gene, CDR3 protein, CDR3 DNA. A D gene is named only where the DNA matches it firmly. Only part of the rows carry a size: once, few, many, or a class if the clone is expanded.

v_call: TRBV30
clone_size: .
j_call: TRBJ2-2
d_call: .
cdr3_aa: CAWSRIGGRLFF
cdr3_nt: TGTGCCTGGAGTCGCATCGGGGGAAGGCTGTTTTTT

v_call: TRBV30
clone_size: .
j_call: TRBJ1-4
d_call: .
cdr3_aa: CAHRPTREKLFF
cdr3_nt: TGTGCCCACAGGCCAACTAGGGAAAAACTGTTTTTT

v_call: TRBV5-6
clone_size: few
j_call: TRBJ1-1
d_call: .
cdr3_aa: CASSLRGTEAFF
cdr3_nt: TGTGCCAGCAGCTTGCGGGGAACTGAAGCTTTCTTT

v_call: TRBV5-6
clone_size: .
j_call: TRBJ2-7
d_call: .
cdr3_aa: CASSGGAGEQYF
cdr3_nt: TGTGCCAGCAGCGGTGGGGCGGGCGAGCAGTACTTC

v_call: TRBV6-5
clone_size: .
j_call: TRBJ1-2
d_call: .
cdr3_aa: CASSSEPATGTYGYTF
cdr3_nt: TGTGCCAGCAGTTCGGAACCAGCGACAGGAACCTATGGCTACACCTTC

v_call: TRBV27
clone_size: .
j_call: TRBJ2-3
d_call: TRBD2
cdr3_aa: CASSLLAGGRDTQYF
cdr3_nt: TGTGCCAGCAGTTTGCTAGCGGGGGGCCGGGATACGCAGTATTTT

v_call: TRBV18
clone_size: .
j_call: TRBJ1-2
d_call: .
cdr3_aa: CASSPLRGPSNYGYTF
cdr3_nt: TGTGCCAGCTCACCATTAAGGGGACCATCTAACTATGGCTACACCTTC

v_call: TRBV7-9
clone_size: .
j_call: TRBJ1-1
d_call: .
cdr3_aa: CASSLQGSTEAFF
cdr3_nt: TGTGCCAGCAGTTTACAGGGAAGTACTGAAGCTTTCTTT

v_call: TRBV30
clone_size: .
j_call: TRBJ1-1
d_call: .
cdr3_aa: CAWNRNSRNTEAFF
cdr3_nt: TGTGCCTGGAATAGGAACTCTCGGAACACTGAAGCTTTCTTT

v_call: TRBV6-5
clone_size: .
j_call: TRBJ2-7
d_call: .
cdr3_aa: CASSYSSAGSYEQYF
cdr3_nt: TGTGCCAGCAGTTACTCGTCTGCGGGCTCCTACGAGCAGTACTTC

v_call: TRBV5-1
clone_size: .
j_call: TRBJ1-3
d_call: TRBD1
cdr3_aa: CASSRGQGNTIYF
cdr3_nt: TGCGCCAGCAGCAGGGGACAGGGGAACACCATATATTTT

v_call: TRBV27
clone_size: few
j_call: TRBJ2-1
d_call: .
cdr3_aa: CASSLAPPRTEQFF
cdr3_nt: TGTGCCAGCAGTTTAGCTCCTCCCAGGACTGAGCAGTTCTTC

v_call: TRBV28
clone_size: .
j_call: TRBJ2-3
d_call: .
cdr3_aa: CASSLPYSSTDTQYF
cdr3_nt: TGTGCCAGCAGTTTACCCTATTCTAGCACAGATACGCAGTATTTT

v_call: TRBV7-9
clone_size: .
j_call: TRBJ1-5
d_call: .
cdr3_aa: CASSLVGEPQHF
cdr3_nt: TGTGCCAGCAGCTTAGTGGGTGAGCCCCAGCATTTT

v_call: TRBV30
clone_size: .
j_call: TRBJ1-2
d_call: .
cdr3_aa: CAWSPPGVYGYTF
cdr3_nt: TGTGCCTGGAGTCCGCCGGGGGTTTATGGCTACACCTTC

v_call: TRBV7-8
clone_size: .
j_call: TRBJ2-1
d_call: .
cdr3_aa: CASSLGVIGHNEQFF
cdr3_nt: TGTGCCAGCAGCTTAGGTGTGATCGGACACAATGAGCAGTTCTTC

v_call: TRBV5-6
clone_size: .
j_call: TRBJ1-3
d_call: .
cdr3_aa: CASSGGDAGNTIYF
cdr3_nt: TGTGCCAGCAGCGGGGGAGATGCTGGAAACACCATATATTTT

v_call: TRBV27
clone_size: once
j_call: TRBJ1-4
d_call: TRBD1
cdr3_aa: CASSFRGYNEKLFF
cdr3_nt: TGTGCCAGCAGTTTCAGGGGGTATAATGAAAAACTGTTTTTT

v_call: TRBV4-2
clone_size: .
j_call: TRBJ1-2
d_call: .
cdr3_aa: CASSQENMWAGNYGYTF
cdr3_nt: TGTGCCAGCAGCCAAGAGAATATGTGGGCGGGGAACTATGGCTACACCTTC

v_call: TRBV5-1
clone_size: .
j_call: TRBJ1-6
d_call: .
cdr3_aa: CASSSGPNSPLHF
cdr3_nt: TGCGCCAGCAGCAGCGGGCCAAATTCACCCCTCCACTTT

v_call: TRBV19
clone_size: .
j_call: TRBJ1-4
d_call: TRBD1
cdr3_aa: CAVGTGEDEKLFF
cdr3_nt: TGTGCAGTAGGGACAGGTGAAGATGAAAAACTGTTTTTT

v_call: TRBV5-1
clone_size: .
j_call: TRBJ2-5
d_call: .
cdr3_aa: CASGDSPETQYF
cdr3_nt: TGCGCCAGCGGGGACTCACCAGAGACCCAGTACTTC

v_call: TRBV7-8
clone_size: .
j_call: TRBJ2-7
d_call: .
cdr3_aa: CASSPWDSTYEQYF
cdr3_nt: TGTGCCAGCAGCCCATGGGACTCCACCTACGAGCAGTACTTC

v_call: TRBV5-1
clone_size: .
j_call: TRBJ1-1
d_call: .
cdr3_aa: CASSLQGEAFF
cdr3_nt: TGCGCCAGCAGCTTACAGGGTGAAGCTTTCTTT

v_call: TRBV6-1
clone_size: .
j_call: TRBJ2-5
d_call: .
cdr3_aa: CASSEMLQETQYF
cdr3_nt: TGTGCCAGCAGTGAAATGTTACAAGAGACCCAGTACTTC

v_call: TRBV11-2
clone_size: .
j_call: TRBJ2-7
d_call: TRBD1
cdr3_aa: CASSSPGQGKGYEQYF
cdr3_nt: TGTGCCAGCAGCTCGCCGGGACAGGGTAAAGGGTACGAGCAGTACTTC

v_call: TRBV7-9
clone_size: .
j_call: TRBJ1-3
d_call: .
cdr3_aa: CASSPRIGTGRDTIYF
cdr3_nt: TGTGCCAGCAGCCCGAGAATTGGGACGGGAAGGGACACCATATATTTT

v_call: TRBV5-4
clone_size: once
j_call: TRBJ1-6
d_call: TRBD1
cdr3_aa: CASSWDRSGSPLHF
cdr3_nt: TGTGCCAGCAGCTGGGACAGGAGCGGTTCACCCCTCCACTTT

v_call: TRBV6-5
clone_size: .
j_call: TRBJ1-2
d_call: .
cdr3_aa: CASSYSVGGANYGYTF
cdr3_nt: TGTGCCAGCAGTTACTCGGTGGGGGGGGCTAACTATGGCTACACCTTC

v_call: TRBV19
clone_size: .
j_call: TRBJ2-1
d_call: TRBD1
cdr3_aa: CASSAQGAHNEQFF
cdr3_nt: TGTGCCAGTAGCGCACAGGGGGCCCACAATGAGCAGTTCTTC

v_call: TRBV6-2/TRBV6-3
clone_size: .
j_call: TRBJ1-5
d_call: TRBD1
cdr3_aa: CASSGQGDQPQHF
cdr3_nt: TGTGCCAGCAGTGGACAGGGTGATCAGCCCCAGCATTTT

v_call: TRBV23-1
clone_size: .
j_call: TRBJ2-7
d_call: .
cdr3_aa: CASSQSYQGHEQYF
cdr3_nt: TGCGCCAGCAGTCAATCCTATCAAGGCCACGAGCAGTACTTC

v_call: TRBV12-3/TRBV12-4
clone_size: .
j_call: TRBJ1-4
d_call: TRBD1
cdr3_aa: CASSPRQGASSVF
cdr3_nt: TGTGCCAGCAGTCCGAGACAGGGGGCTTCCTCGGTTTTT

v_call: TRBV11-2
clone_size: .
j_call: TRBJ1-5
d_call: .
cdr3_aa: CASSVGGAGNQPQHF
cdr3_nt: TGTGCCAGCAGCGTAGGGGGGGCAGGCAATCAGCCCCAGCATTTT

v_call: TRBV19
clone_size: .
j_call: TRBJ1-1
d_call: .
cdr3_aa: CATSRRMNTEAFF
cdr3_nt: TGTGCCACCTCGAGGCGCATGAACACTGAAGCTTTCTTT

v_call: TRBV10-3
clone_size: few
j_call: TRBJ2-3
d_call: TRBD2
cdr3_aa: CATAPGLASTDTQYF
cdr3_nt: TGTGCCACCGCTCCGGGACTAGCGTCCACAGATACGCAGTATTTT

v_call: TRBV11-2
clone_size: .
j_call: TRBJ1-1
d_call: .
cdr3_aa: CASSLASHLEAFF
cdr3_nt: TGTGCCAGCAGCTTAGCATCGCACCTTGAAGCTTTCTTT

v_call: TRBV30
clone_size: .
j_call: TRBJ1-5
d_call: .
cdr3_aa: CAWSLDRNQPQHF
cdr3_nt: TGTGCCTGGAGCCTCGACAGAAACCAGCCCCAGCATTTT

v_call: TRBV5-1
clone_size: .
j_call: TRBJ1-1
d_call: .
cdr3_aa: CASSLGRAGDTEAFF
cdr3_nt: TGCGCCAGCAGCTTGGGTAGAGCTGGAGACACTGAAGCTTTCTTT

v_call: TRBV29-1
clone_size: .
j_call: TRBJ1-1
d_call: .
cdr3_aa: CSARTPGNTEAFF
cdr3_nt: TGCAGCGCACGGACCCCCGGGAACACTGAAGCTTTCTTT

v_call: TRBV5-1
clone_size: .
j_call: TRBJ2-7
d_call: .
cdr3_aa: CASSLDRNYEQYF
cdr3_nt: TGCGCCAGCAGCTTGGACAGGAACTACGAGCAGTACTTC

v_call: TRBV28
clone_size: .
j_call: TRBJ2-3
d_call: TRBD2
cdr3_aa: CASVRAGGSTDTQYF
cdr3_nt: TGTGCCAGCGTGAGAGCGGGAGGGTCCACAGATACGCAGTATTTT

v_call: TRBV24-1
clone_size: .
j_call: TRBJ2-3
d_call: .
cdr3_aa: CATSDELDTQYF
cdr3_nt: TGTGCCACCAGTGACGAGTTGGATACGCAGTATTTT

v_call: TRBV27
clone_size: .
j_call: TRBJ1-5
d_call: .
cdr3_aa: CASSLRGNQPQHF
cdr3_nt: TGTGCCAGCAGTTTACGTGGCAATCAGCCCCAGCATTTT

v_call: TRBV3-1/TRBV3-2
clone_size: .
j_call: TRBJ2-2
d_call: TRBD2
cdr3_aa: CASSQEIAGAGTGELFF
cdr3_nt: TGTGCCAGCAGCCAAGAAATAGCGGGGGCGGGGACCGGGGAGCTGTTTTTT

v_call: TRBV5-5
clone_size: .
j_call: TRBJ2-3
d_call: .
cdr3_aa: CASSLVPQGSTDTQYF
cdr3_nt: TGTGCCAGCAGCTTGGTACCACAGGGCAGCACAGATACGCAGTATTTT

v_call: TRBV29-1
clone_size: .
j_call: TRBJ2-1
d_call: .
cdr3_aa: CSVREGWGQFF
cdr3_nt: TGCAGCGTCCGGGAAGGCTGGGGGCAGTTCTTC

v_call: TRBV3-1/TRBV3-2
clone_size: few
j_call: TRBJ2-2
d_call: .
cdr3_aa: CASSPLLPLPGELFF
cdr3_nt: TGTGCCAGCAGCCCCCTTCTCCCCCTCCCAGGGGAGCTGTTTTTT

v_call: TRBV5-1
clone_size: .
j_call: TRBJ2-3
d_call: TRBD2
cdr3_aa: CASSLAGGGDTQYF
cdr3_nt: TGCGCCAGCAGCTTGGCGGGGGGAGGGGATACGCAGTATTTT

v_call: TRBV19
clone_size: .
j_call: TRBJ1-6
d_call: TRBD1
cdr3_aa: CASRGTGRNSPLHF
cdr3_nt: TGTGCCAGTAGAGGGACAGGGCGAAATTCACCCCTCCACTTT

v_call: TRBV20-1
clone_size: .
j_call: TRBJ1-2
d_call: .
cdr3_aa: CSASQGTVLFEF
cdr3_nt: TGCAGTGCTAGTCAGGGGACCGTCTTGTTCGAGTTC

v_call: TRBV19
clone_size: .
j_call: TRBJ2-2
d_call: .
cdr3_aa: CASNRLNTGELFF
cdr3_nt: TGTGCCAGTAACAGGTTAAACACCGGGGAGCTGTTTTTT

v_call: TRBV28
clone_size: .
j_call: TRBJ2-7
d_call: TRBD1
cdr3_aa: CASSLKNRGHEQYF
cdr3_nt: TGTGCCAGCAGTTTAAAGAACAGGGGGCACGAGCAGTACTTC

v_call: TRBV2
clone_size: once
j_call: TRBJ2-2
d_call: .
cdr3_aa: CASMRDRDTGELFF
cdr3_nt: TGTGCCAGCATGAGGGACCGGGACACCGGGGAGCTGTTTTTT

v_call: TRBV7-8
clone_size: .
j_call: TRBJ2-7
d_call: .
cdr3_aa: CASSGSPSYEQYF
cdr3_nt: TGTGCCAGCAGCGGGTCTCCTTCCTACGAGCAGTACTTC

v_call: TRBV28
clone_size: medium-sized
j_call: TRBJ1-1
d_call: TRBD1
cdr3_aa: CASSFLGTGYPDTEAFF
cdr3_nt: TGTGCCAGCAGTTTTTTAGGGACAGGGTACCCTGACACTGAAGCTTTCTTT

v_call: TRBV2
clone_size: .
j_call: TRBJ1-6
d_call: .
cdr3_aa: CASSEALVIYSPLHF
cdr3_nt: TGTGCCAGCAGTGAAGCGTTGGTAATTTACTCACCCCTCCACTTT